These 10 T cell receptor beta chains originate from one sample sequenced in a study of early stage breast cancer tumors. Sequenced by immunoSEQ multiplex PCR; TCRdb stores in-frame clones only, minus some. The sample contains more than 55,000 clones, roughly 80% of which appear only once. The sample comprised blood. These receptors all come from a person in their thirties with breast cancer.

The chain has TRBV10-3 and TRBJ1-2, with D uncertain. The CDR3 has 14 residues. Trimming took 3 bases from V and 2 from J, leaving 10 bases between them. The germline V gene has CDR1 ENHRY and CDR2 SYGVKD. The CDR3 DNA follows: TGTGCCATCAGTGACGGACGGACCAACTATGGCTACACCTTC. Protein sequence: CAISDGRTNYGYTF.

This clone is a singleton in its sample. V is TRBV9 and J is TRBJ2-1; 7 nucleotides match TRBD2. The CDR3 extends over 17 amino acids. In germline, CDR1 is SGDLS, CDR2 YYNGEE. V was clipped by 3 bases and J by 0 bases; unmatched bases: 9. In DNA, the CDR3 is TGTGCCAGCAGCGCCCTTGGAGCGGGGAGCTCCTACAATGAGCAGTTCTTC. Its translation is CASSALGAGSSYNEQFF.

The genes are TRBV6-1 and TRBJ1-4; unclear D gene. CDR1 is MNHNS and CDR2 is SASEGT in the germline V gene. This CDR3 has 15 amino acids. Between the trimmed V and J ends, which lost 4 bases and 8 bases, there was a span of 17 bases. The CDR3 DNA follows: TGTGCCAGCAGTGCACCCACAATGCCCTACGAAAAACTGTTTTTT. Its translation: CASSAPTMPYEKLFF.

This clone was seen a single time. This chain connects TRBV7-2 to TRBJ2-1, with D perhaps TRBD1 or TRBD2 (6 bases each). This CDR3 comprises 13 residues. Germline-derived CDR1 and CDR2 are SGHTA and FQGNSA. The germline V and J ends were trimmed by 5 bases and 15 bases, with 20 bases remaining between them. CDR3 nucleotide sequence: TGTGCCAGCAGCACCCCATGGGCGGGACAAGGGTTCTTC. This translates into CASSTPWAGQGFF.

This clone was counted a few times. This chain links TRBV30 with TRBJ1-5, with D perhaps TRBD1 (5 bases). Germline V gives CDR1 GTSNPN, CDR2 SVGIG (reference sequence). The V end was cut by 6 bases, the J end by 4 bases, with 7 bases between. The CDR3 contains 11 residues. This chain's CDR3 is CACGGNQPQHF. For the CDR3, the DNA is TGTGCCTGCGGGGGTAATCAGCCCCAGCATTTT. The full variable domain, with the rest looked up from reference TRBV30 and TRBJ1-5, is SQTIHQWPATLVQPVGSPLSLECTVEGTSNPNLYWYRQAAGRGLQLLFYSVGIGQISSEVPQNLSASRPQDRQFILSSKKLLLSDSGFYLCACGGNQPQHFGDGTRLSIL.

Only one count was recorded for this clone. J is TRBJ2-2 and V is TRBV27; the D gene is possibly TRBD2 (5 bases). The CDR3 consists of 16 residues. V was pared by 6 bases and J by 1 base, with 15 bases between. Germline V lookup: CDR1 MNHEY, CDR2 SMNVEV (reference sequence). The CDR3 sequence: CASSPRGIGNTGELFF. The CDR3 DNA reads TGTGCCAGCAGCCCACGGGGAATCGGGAACACCGGGGAGCTGTTTTTT.

This chain connects TRBV27 to TRBJ2-7; 8 nucleotides line up with TRBD2. V shed 7 bases, J shed 4 bases, and the junction held 18 bases outside the gene matches. The CDR3 runs to 17 residues. Germline lookup yields CDR1 MNHEY and CDR2 SMNVEV (reference sequence). CDR3: CASTRGLGGGTTYEQYF. CDR3 nucleotides: TGTGCCAGCACTCGCGGGCTCGGGGGGGGGACAACTTACGAGCAGTACTTC.

This chain connects TRBV5-1 to TRBJ2-5; no clear D gene. The CDR3 loop spans 16 amino acids. With 0 bases removed from V and 0 bases from J, the gap between germline ends came to 12 bases. The germline CDR1 and CDR2 sequences are SGHRS and YFSETQ. CDR3 nucleotide sequence: TGCGCCAGCAGCTTGGGAGTAGTGCACGACCAAGAGACCCAGTACTTC. It yields the protein CASSLGVVHDQETQYF.

V and J are TRBV18 and TRBJ1-3; possibly TRBD1 for D (6 bases). V dropped 2 bases and J dropped 4 bases, with 12 bases sitting between them. Germline V lookup: CDR1 KGHSH, CDR2 LQKENI. This CDR3 region has 15 residues. CDR3 sequence: CASSPIKQGGNTIYF. CDR3 nucleotide sequence: TGTGCCAGCTCACCAATCAAACAGGGAGGAAACACCATATATTTT.

This clone has only one observation. The chain recombines TRBV4-1 with TRBJ2-1, with 9 bases that match TRBD2. This CDR3 comprises 16 residues. Germline V CDR1 and CDR2: MGHRA, YSYEKL. V lost 4 bases to trimming and J lost 7 bases; unmatched junction nucleotides: 11. CDR3 in amino acids: CASSPGTSLGRNEQFF. The CDR3 DNA is TGCGCCAGCAGCCCCGGGACTAGCCTCGGGAGGAATGAGCAGTTCTTC.